This T cell receptor (beta chain) originates from a study of cytomegalovirus exposure and HLA in healthy donors. Germline V CDR1 and CDR2: LNHDA, SQIVND (reference sequence). V trimming: 5 bases; J trimming: 7 bases; junction bases outside the gene matches: 19. CDR3 length equals 17 residues. As concerns this clone: Its antigen is as yet unknown.

Study-level points and caveats: CMV serostatus stood as the only immune exposure information on hand.

The PCR had 60 Vbeta and 13 Jbeta primers. Here immunoSEQ multiplex PCR was the method, and the copy in TCRdb shows in-frame clones only, minus some. The sample carries about 170,000 clones, around 77% recorded once. This receptor was taken from a woman between 45 and 60 years old in good health and CMV-seropositive. Sequenced: PBMCs. J is TRBJ2-5 and V is TRBV19; 7 bases map to TRBD2. This CDR3 reads CASSPRGGGVKKGTQYF. The CDR3 nucleotides read TGTGCCAGTAGTCCCCGCGGGGGAGGAGTAAAGAAGGGGACCCAGTACTTC.